These 26 T cell receptor beta chains were all obtained from the same sample, sequenced in a study of T cells in Graves' hyperthyroidism and ophthalmopathy. Amplification yielded TCR beta CDR3 regions, with RNA transcripts as the source. TCR CDR3 regions were first amplified by RT-PCR with HTBI primers. From the multiplex PCR reads, TCRdb called clonotypes with MiXCR, one entry per CDR3 protein. The table lists around 760,000 distinct CDR3 sequences, just over 35% of them singletons. The sample was blood. These receptors all stem from a woman aged 40 to 50 with Graves' hyperthyroidism.

This clonotype was recorded many times. The V call is TRBV7-2, the J call TRBJ2-2, with D possibly matching TRBD2 (5 bases). Germline V gene data show CDR1 as SGHTA and CDR2 as FQGNSA. V was cut by 6 bases and J by 1 base, with 6 bases left in between. The CDR3 runs 13 residues. CDR3 sequence (DNA): TGTGCCAGCAGGCGGGTGAACACCGGGGAGCTGTTTTTT. Amino acids: CASRRVNTGELFF.

This clonotype was recorded at least ten times. This chain joins TRBV2 and TRBJ1-5; D is possibly TRBD1 (6 bases). Looked up from germline, CDR1 is SNHLY and CDR2 is FYNNEI. Trimming removed 6 bases at V and 5 bases at J, with 11 bases between. The CDR3 runs to 13 residues. The CDR3: CASSTGLDQPQHF. The CDR3 DNA sequence: TGTGCCAGCAGCACAGGGTTGGATCAGCCCCAGCATTTT.

In its sample, this clonotype was seen a few times. The chain uses TRBV15 and TRBJ2-3; D remains unclear. The V gene's germline CDR1 is LNHNV and CDR2 YYDKDF (reference sequence). Trimming removed 1 base at V and 5 bases at J, with 7 bases between. The CDR3 is 13 amino acids. The CDR3 nucleotides read TGTGCCACCAGCAGAGGGGATGGAGATACGCAGTATTTT. It codes for CATSRGDGDTQYF.

This chain joins TRBV12-3 or TRBV12-4 and TRBJ1-5; no clear D. The ends were cut back, 6 bases at V and 4 bases at J, with 7 bases in the middle. The CDR3 is made up of 12 amino acids. The CDR3 nucleotides read TGTGCCAGCAGAGCCCAGAATCAGCCCCAGCATTTT. Its translation: CASRAQNQPQHF.

Remarks on this clonotype: Given a much more abundant clone one base away, this may be a read error. The gene calls are TRBV10-2 and TRBJ1-5, with a tentative D call TRBD1 (5 bases). In germline, CDR1 is WSHSY, CDR2 SAAADI. The CDR3 has 18 residues. The CDR3 loop is CANSGGNRQPFYNQPQHF. The CDR3 nucleotides read TGCGCCAACAGTGGAGGGAATAGACAGCCCTTCTACAATCAGCCCCAGCATTTT.

This clonotype was counted many times. This chain links TRBV20-1 with TRBJ2-7; D remains ambiguous. CDR1 and CDR2 from the germline V gene are DFQATT and SNEGSKA (reference sequence). The CDR3 sequence is 12 residues long. V lost 0 bases, J lost 4 bases, and 7 bases lay in between. The CDR3 DNA reads as TGCAGTGCTAGAGATTTGGGTTACGAGCAGTACTTC. Amino acid sequence: CSARDLGYEQYF.

The gene calls are TRBV12-3 or TRBV12-4 and TRBJ2-2; 7 bases match TRBD2. The CDR3 spans 15 residues. The V segment lost 8 bases and the J segment 5 bases; nucleotides outside the gene matches: 11. The DNA of the CDR3 is TGTGCCAGCGGATCTAGCGGCAAGGGAACCGGGGAGCTGTTTTTT. This sequence encodes CASGSSGKGTGELFF.

CDR3 in DNA: TGTGCCACAGCCGGACAGGGGGGATCTGAAGCTTTCTTT. The encoded protein is CATAGQGGSEAFF. The chain uses TRBV12-3 or TRBV12-4 and TRBJ1-1; the match to TRBD1 covers 10 bases. The V and J ends lost 10 bases and 6 bases, in that order; junction bases with no gene match: 8. This CDR3 is 13 amino acids long.

This clonotype was recorded at least ten times. The CDR3 DNA reads TGTGCCAGTAGCGTCTTCCCCGGGGGGGACTATAATTCACCCCTCCACTTT. This sequence encodes CASSVFPGGDYNSPLHF. The rearrangement uses TRBV19 and TRBJ1-6; perhaps TRBD1 as D (5 bases). This CDR3 has 17 amino acids. Trimming pared 6 bases from V and 3 bases from J, leaving 18 bases between. Germline values: CDR1 LNHDA, CDR2 SQIVND (reference sequence).

The chain carries TRBV12-3 or TRBV12-4 and TRBJ2-5, with D uncertain. V was cut by 8 bases and J by 5 bases, with 15 bases left in between. This CDR3 comprises 13 residues. CDR3 residues: CASSPRSLETQYF. The CDR3 DNA is TGTGCCAGCTCCCCCCGCAGCCTGGAGACCCAGTACTTC.

The V gene is TRBV10-3, the J gene TRBJ1-2; D might be TRBD1 (6 bases). CDR3 size: 15 residues. Germline CDR1 reads ENHRY; CDR2 reads SYGVKD. V lost 6 bases and J 0 bases, leaving 14 bases between the germline ends. The CDR3 here is CAISRRDTTNYGYTF. CDR3 nucleotides: TGTGCCATCAGCCGGAGGGACACGACTAACTATGGCTACACCTTC.

This clonotype was recorded a few times. The J gene is TRBJ2-2, the V gene TRBV6-1, with D maybe TRBD2 (5 bases). V was pared by 8 bases and J by 1 base, with 11 bases between. Germline CDR1 reads MNHNS; CDR2 reads SASEGT. The CDR3 length is 14 residues. CDR3 coding DNA: TGTGCCAGCCTAGCTCGGGGGAACACCGGGGAGCTGTTTTTT. It specifies CASLARGNTGELFF.

This clonotype was counted a few times. The conserved phenylalanine or tryptophan normally closing the CDR3 is absent here, so this likely arose from a read error. V is TRBV12-3 or TRBV12-4 and J is TRBJ2-7; 8 bases map to TRBD2. The CDR3 covers 13 residues. Unmatched junction bases numbered 11, after V lost 10 bases and J lost 6 bases. The CDR3 region has the DNA TGTGCCACCTCAAAGCGGGAGCGAGGCGAGCAGTACTCC. Protein product: CATSKRERGEQYS.

V and J are TRBV19 and TRBJ1-1, with D unresolved. Germline V gene data show CDR1 as LNHDA and CDR2 as SQIVND (reference sequence). This CDR3 has 12 residues. CDR3 residues: CASGPSAAEAFF. CDR3 nucleotide sequence: TGTGCTAGTGGTCCGTCGGCCGCTGAAGCTTTCTTT.

The chain joins TRBV10-1 to TRBJ2-5; 9 bases are shared with TRBD2. Germline values: CDR1 WNHNN, CDR2 SYGVQD (reference sequence). This CDR3 comprises 15 residues. The V segment lost 3 bases and the J segment 1 base; nucleotides outside the gene matches: 3. The DNA of the CDR3 is TGCGCCAGCAGTGACCAGCGGGGGGTCCAAGAGACCCAGTACTTC. This codes for CASSDQRGVQETQYF.

This clonotype was seen a few times. The rearrangement links TRBV6-2 or TRBV6-3 to TRBJ1-1; TRBD1 is a possible D gene (5 bases). CDR1 is MNHEY and CDR2 is SVGEGT in the germline V gene. V was shortened by 7 bases and J by 6 bases, with 18 bases between the two germline ends. The CDR3 has 14 amino acids. This CDR3 is CASTEHRRDAEAFF. DNA of the CDR3: TGTGCCAGCACCGAGCACAGGAGAGACGCTGAAGCTTTCTTT.

This clonotype showed up just a few times. CDR3 nucleotides: TGTGCCATCAGTGAGCAGCGGGACAGATACGAGCAGTACTTC. This sequence encodes CAISEQRDRYEQYF. V gene TRBV10-3 combines with J gene TRBJ2-7, with D perhaps assigned TRBD1 or TRBD2 (7 bases each). This CDR3 contains 14 residues. Trimming stripped 2 bases from V and 4 bases from J, with 12 bases between. CDR1 and CDR2 from the germline V gene are ENHRY and SYGVKD.

The chain is built from TRBV7-3 and TRBJ1-2; 7 positions agree with TRBD1. The CDR3 has 13 residues. Trimming at V came to 3 bases and at J to 6 bases, leaving 4 bases not matched to a gene. Germline CDR1 is SGHTA and CDR2 is FQGTGA. The CDR3 loop reads CASSLTGKDGYTF. DNA for the CDR3: TGTGCCAGCAGCTTGACAGGGAAGGATGGCTACACCTTC.

This clonotype appeared many times. The chain has TRBV6-2 or TRBV6-3 and TRBJ2-5; TRBD2 is a possible D gene (5 bases). Germline V gene lookup returns CDR1 MNHEY and CDR2 SVGEGT. The V end lost 6 bases, the J end lost 1 base, and 18 bases lay between the germline ends. This CDR3 is built from 16 residues. CDR3 region: CASRLSGGPSQETQYF. The DNA for the CDR3 is TGTGCCAGCAGACTGAGTGGAGGTCCTAGCCAAGAGACCCAGTACTTC.

The chain joins TRBV7-9 to TRBJ1-4; D gene unclear. The CDR3 is made up of 14 amino acids. Germline-derived CDR1 and CDR2 are SEHNR and FQNEAQ (reference sequence). Trimming took 5 bases from V and 0 from J, leaving 7 bases between them. Written as DNA, the CDR3 is TGTGCCAGCAGCCACCGATCAACTAATGAAAAACTGTTTTTT. This encodes CASSHRSTNEKLFF. Looking up the rest from reference TRBV7-9 and TRBJ1-4 gives the full variable domain: DTGVSQNPRHKITKRGQNVTFRCDPISEHNRLYWYRQTLGQGPEFLTYFQNEAQLEKSRLLSDRFSAERPKGSFSTLEIQRTEQGDSAMYLCASSHRSTNEKLFFGSGTQLSVL.

The chain uses TRBV20-1 and TRBJ2-5, with 7 bases that match TRBD1. The CDR3 contains 14 residues. Germline CDR1 is DFQATT and CDR2 is SNEGSKA (reference sequence). The chain's CDR3 is CSVEGAISQETQYF. CDR3 nucleotides: TGCAGCGTAGAGGGGGCGATAAGCCAAGAGACCCAGTACTTC.

The gene calls are TRBV2 and TRBJ1-2; possible D gene TRBD1, 6 bases. Germline CDR1 is SNHLY and CDR2 is FYNNEI. There are 15 residues in the CDR3. V gave up 8 bases and J gave up 4 bases, with 20 bases separating them. This chain's CDR3 is CASGLRGALGYGYTF. CDR3 DNA: TGTGCCAGCGGTCTAAGGGGGGCGCTGGGCTATGGCTACACCTTC.

This clonotype has just a few counts. The chain links TRBV7-2 to TRBJ1-2, with 8 bases lining up with TRBD1. This CDR3 spans 17 amino acids. Trimming took 1 base from V and 2 from J; bases not matched to a gene: 9. Germline assignment: CDR1 SGHTA and CDR2 FQGNSA. CDR3 nucleotides: TGTGCCAGCAGCTTAGATATAAGGACAGGGCTAAACTATGGCTACACCTTC. Protein sequence: CASSLDIRTGLNYGYTF.

In its sample, this clonotype was seen many times. The chain employs TRBV7-2 and TRBJ1-1, with D hard to call. The germline V gene has CDR1 SGHTA and CDR2 FQGNSA. This CDR3 is 11 amino acids long. Trimming stripped 4 bases from V and 4 bases from J, with 4 bases between. DNA of the CDR3: TGTGCCAGCAGCTCGATCACTGAAGCTTTCTTT. The encoded protein is CASSSITEAFF.

This clonotype showed up many times. The V gene is TRBV7-9, the J gene TRBJ2-5; TRBD1 aligns across 9 bases. With V trimmed by 5 bases and J by 3 bases, 7 bases remained unmatched. CDR3 length equals 15 residues. The germline gives CDR1 SEHNR, CDR2 FQNEAQ (reference sequence). For the CDR3, the DNA is TGTGCCAGCAGCACCTGGGGGGACAGGGAAGAGACCCAGTACTTC. Translation gives CASSTWGDREETQYF.

The chain links TRBV13 to TRBJ2-3; D ambiguous. V was cut by 5 bases and J by 5 bases, with 8 bases left in between. CDR1 is PRHDT and CDR2 is FYEKMQ in the germline V gene (reference sequence). The CDR3 totals 12 residues. CDR3 sequence (DNA): TGTGCCAGCAGCCATTTAGGAGATACGCAGTATTTT. Its translation: CASSHLGDTQYF. The entire variable domain, with the rest obtained from reference TRBV13 and TRBJ2-3, is as follows: AAGVIQSPRHLIKEKRETATLKCYPIPRHDTVYWYQQGPGQDPQFLISFYEKMQSDKGSIPDRFSAQQFSDYHSELNMSSLELGDSALYFCASSHLGDTQYFGPGTRLTVL.